This T cell receptor beta chain is drawn from a study of blood T cell repertoires in COVID-19. Whole-study context: The origin of the acute and convalescent COVID-19 samples was the United States, Italy and Spain. Sources were T cells, B-cell-depleted T cells, or PBMCs; the material itself was cDNA or gDNA.

Per the original methods: Estimation of nucleated cell counts relied on the amplification of reference gene primers. Clones were read by immunoSEQ multiplex PCR, and TCRdb kept only the in-frame ones, dropping some. Clone size and the V and J calls come from that table; the DNA yielded D and trimming. The profile shows 55,000 to 70,000 clones, about 82% of them singletons. CDR3 length: 16 residues. Germline CDR1 KGHSH, CDR2 LQKENI. Trimming stripped 0 bases from V and 8 bases from J, with 14 bases between. Material for sequencing was peripheral blood. V and J are TRBV18 and TRBJ1-6; D ambiguous. The receptor's source is a man aged 45-65 years with acute or convalescent COVID-19. CDR3: CASSPPSRGTDSPLHF. The CDR3 DNA reads as TGTGCCAGCTCACCACCGAGTCGGGGTACTGATTCACCCCTCCACTTT.